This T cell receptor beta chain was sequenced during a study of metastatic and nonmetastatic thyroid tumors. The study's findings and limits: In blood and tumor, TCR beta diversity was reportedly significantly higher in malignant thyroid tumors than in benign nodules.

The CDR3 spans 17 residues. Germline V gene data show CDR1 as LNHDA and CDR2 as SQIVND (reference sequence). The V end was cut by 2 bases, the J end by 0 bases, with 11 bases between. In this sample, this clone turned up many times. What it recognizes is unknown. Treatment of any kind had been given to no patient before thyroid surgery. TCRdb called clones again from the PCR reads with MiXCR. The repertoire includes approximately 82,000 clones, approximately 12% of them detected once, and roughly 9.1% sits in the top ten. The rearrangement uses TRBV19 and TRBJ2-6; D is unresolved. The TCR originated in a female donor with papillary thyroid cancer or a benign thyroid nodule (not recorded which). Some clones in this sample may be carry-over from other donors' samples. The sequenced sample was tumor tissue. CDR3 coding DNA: TGTGCCAGTAGTATAAGATCTTGGGGCTCTGGGGCCAACGTCCTGACTTTC. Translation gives CASSIRSWGSGANVLTF.